These 2 T cell receptor beta chains were all obtained from the same sample, sequenced in a study of immune evolution from preneoplasia to lung adenocarcinoma. Clones were sequenced by immunoSEQ multiplex PCR, and TCRdb holds only the in-frame ones, with some missing. The sample consists of over 5,500 clones, over 75% of them appearing once. Sequencing was performed on FFPE invasive lung adenocarcinoma tissue. The receptors shown here come from a person aged 55 to 69 with lung adenocarcinoma.

The gene calls are TRBV14 and TRBJ2-3; 8 bases fit TRBD1. J gave up 6 bases and V 1 base, and 12 bases lay outside the gene matches. The CDR3 extends over 17 amino acids. The germline CDR1 and CDR2 sequences are SGHDN and FVKESK. CDR3 DNA sequence: TGTGCCAGCAGCCAAGTAGGCCCCGGACAGGGCGTCGATACGCAGTATTTT. This gives the protein CASSQVGPGQGVDTQYF.

In nucleotides, the CDR3 is TGTGCCAGCAGCTACCTGATGACGAACACCGGGGAGCTGTTTTTT. Encoded protein: CASSYLMTNTGELFF. V usage is TRBV11-2 and J usage is TRBJ2-2, with D unresolved. Per germline, CDR1 SGHAT and CDR2 FQNNGV. The length of the CDR3 is 15 residues. V was shortened by 4 bases and J by 0 bases, with 9 bases between the two germline ends. Full variable domain (outside the CDR3, taken from reference TRBV11-2 and TRBJ2-2): EAGVAQSPRYKIIEKRQSVAFWCNPISGHATLYWYQQILGQGPKLLIQFQNNGVVDDSQLPKDRFSAERLKGVDSTLKIQPAKLEDSAVYLCASSYLMTNTGELFFGEGSRLTVL.